The 24 T cell receptor beta chains given below trace back to one sample, sequenced in a study of cytomegalovirus exposure and HLA in healthy donors. 60 Vbeta and 13 Jbeta primers were used in PCR. Assay used: immunoSEQ multiplex PCR; TCRdb lists only in-frame clones, some missing. The sample consists of 150,000 to 200,000 clones, 75% to 90% of them appearing once. Sequencing used PBMCs. The receptors come from a woman aged 18-35 years in good health and CMV-seronegative.

The rearrangement joins TRBV5-1 to TRBJ2-7; no clear D gene. The CDR3 covers 15 residues. The germline V gene has CDR1 SGHRS and CDR2 YFSETQ. V was clipped by 0 bases and J by 3 bases, with 13 bases between them. The CDR3: CASSLDHPSGYEQYF. CDR3 DNA sequence: TGCGCCAGCAGCTTGGATCACCCGTCGGGCTACGAGCAGTACTTC.

Notes on this clone: At the DNA level, this CDR3 is encoded by other sequences in the same sample as well. This chain links TRBV6-5 with TRBJ2-7; D unclear. The CDR3 is 14 residues long. V was cut by 0 bases and J by 2 bases, with 8 bases left in between. Germline V CDR1 and CDR2: MNHEY, SVGAGI. The CDR3 region is CASSYSAETYEQYF. The CDR3 nucleotides read TGTGCCAGCAGTTACTCGGCGGAAACCTACGAGCAGTACTTC.

The chain joins TRBV27 to TRBJ2-1; 11 bases map to TRBD2. The V gene end was trimmed by 2 bases and the J gene end by 4 bases; junction bases not matched to a gene: 7. Per the germline V gene, CDR1 is MNHEY and CDR2 is SMNVEV (reference sequence). This CDR3 spans 17 amino acids. CDR3 loop: CASSLLLTSGAYNEQFF. CDR3 nucleotides: TGTGCCAGCAGTTTACTGTTGACTAGCGGGGCTTACAATGAGCAGTTCTTC.

This clone occurred once. The V gene is TRBV15, the J gene TRBJ2-5, with TRBD1 matching over 9 bases. The trim removed 4 bases at V and 5 bases at J, leaving 8 bases unmatched. Germline V gene sequence: CDR1 LNHNV, CDR2 YYDKDF (reference sequence). The CDR3 extends over 15 amino acids. CDR3 nucleotide sequence: TGTGCCACCAGCAAGGGACAGGGTGGTGGGGAGACCCAGTACTTC. It codes for CATSKGQGGGETQYF.

This chain uses TRBV18 with TRBJ2-1, with D uncertain. Trimming shortened V by 2 bases and J by 0 bases, and 8 bases separated the two germline ends. Germline-derived CDR1 and CDR2 are KGHSH and LQKENI. This CDR3 contains 15 residues. The DNA for the CDR3 is TGTGCCAGCTCACCAATTTGGAGCTCCTACAATGAGCAGTTCTTC. Translating it yields CASSPIWSSYNEQFF.

The chain is built from TRBV14 and TRBJ2-7; 8 nucleotides line up with TRBD1. Per germline, CDR1 SGHDN and CDR2 FVKESK. The CDR3 spans 14 residues. V dropped 6 bases and J dropped 11; count of bases not matched to a gene: 15. The CDR3 nucleotides read TGTGCCAGCAGTTTCTCCGGGACAGGTCGCTTAAAGTACTTC. It is translated as CASSFSGTGRLKYF.

The chain links TRBV11-2 to TRBJ2-1; 12 bases line up with TRBD2. V lost 3 bases and J lost 1; bases outside the gene matches: 7. Looked up from germline, CDR1 is SGHAT and CDR2 is FQNNGV. This CDR3 has 18 amino acids. This chain's CDR3 is CASSLTSGGLGSYNEQFF. The DNA for the CDR3 is TGTGCCAGCAGCTTGACTAGCGGGGGCCTGGGGTCCTACAATGAGCAGTTCTTC.

This sequence joins TRBV19 and TRBJ2-3; 8 positions match TRBD1. The trim removed 4 bases at V and 3 bases at J, leaving 12 bases unmatched. This CDR3 has 17 residues. The germline gives CDR1 LNHDA, CDR2 SQIVND (reference sequence). The CDR3 coding sequence is TGTGCCAGTAGTACGGTGACAGGGGTGAGGTGGACAGATACGCAGTATTTT. Translated, it gives CASSTVTGVRWTDTQYF.

CDR3 DNA sequence: TGTGCCACCAGCAGTGGAAAGACAGGGGGGAGGGAAAAACTGTTTTTT. Its protein is CATSSGKTGGREKLFF. The rearrangement joins TRBV15 to TRBJ1-4; 9 bases align to TRBD1. V was pared by 3 bases and J by 8 bases, with 10 bases of the junction left unmatched. CDR3 size: 16 residues. From germline, CDR1 is LNHNV and CDR2 YYDKDF (reference sequence).

The V gene is TRBV5-6, the J gene TRBJ2-1; D unresolved. CDR1 is SGHDT, CDR2 YYEEEE, per germline. CDR3 size: 15 residues. Between the trimmed V and J ends, which lost 1 base and 0 bases, there was a span of 8 bases. The CDR3 DNA sequence: TGTGCCAGCAGCTTGCAGGCAGGCTCCTACAATGAGCAGTTCTTC. Encoded protein: CASSLQAGSYNEQFF.

The chain combines TRBV18 with TRBJ1-2; TRBD1 matches at 8 bases. The CDR3 is 14 residues long. The V and J ends lost 6 bases and 5 bases, in that order; junction bases with no gene match: 8. Germline V lookup: CDR1 KGHSH, CDR2 LQKENI. CDR3 in DNA: TGTGCCAGCTCGCCCGAGACAGGGGTATATGGCTACACCTTC. This encodes CASSPETGVYGYTF.

Written as DNA, the CDR3 is TGTGCCAGCTCACCACGACTAGCGGGAGGTACCACCGGGGAGCTGTTTTTT. It translates to CASSPRLAGGTTGELFF. V usage is TRBV18 and J usage is TRBJ2-2; TRBD2 aligns across 13 bases. CDR1 is KGHSH, CDR2 LQKENI, per germline. CDR3 length equals 17 residues. The trim removed 1 base at V and 4 bases at J, leaving 3 bases unmatched. The variable domain in full, with the rest retrieved from reference TRBV18 and TRBJ2-2, is NAGVMQNPRHLVRRRGQEARLRCSPMKGHSHVYWYRQLPEEGLKFMVYLQKENIIDESGMPKERFSAEFPKEGPSILRIQQVVRGDSAAYFCASSPRLAGGTTGELFFGEGSRLTVL.

This clone has more than one count but fewer than ten. The chain carries TRBV6-5 and TRBJ2-7, with 10 bases fitting TRBD1. V shed 2 bases, J shed 3 bases, and the junction held 1 base outside the gene matches. The CDR3 has 14 amino acids. CDR1 is MNHEY, CDR2 SVGAGI, per germline. CDR3 coding DNA: TGTGCCAGCAGTTACGGACAGGGGGGCTACGAGCAGTACTTC. Translating gives CASSYGQGGYEQYF.

This rearrangement joins TRBV18 to TRBJ1-1; tentatively, D is TRBD1 (5 bases). Between the trimmed V and J ends, which lost 6 bases and 1 base, there was a span of 12 bases. Per the germline V gene, CDR1 is KGHSH and CDR2 is LQKENI. There are 14 residues in the CDR3. CDR3 region: CASSLQTANTEAFF. Written as DNA, the CDR3 is TGTGCCAGCTCTCTTCAGACAGCGAACACTGAAGCTTTCTTT. Filled out from reference TRBV18 and TRBJ1-1, the complete variable domain reads NAGVMQNPRHLVRRRGQEARLRCSPMKGHSHVYWYRQLPEEGLKFMVYLQKENIIDESGMPKERFSAEFPKEGPSILRIQQVVRGDSAAYFCASSLQTANTEAFFGQGTRLTVV.

This chain joins TRBV2 and TRBJ2-1; 10 bases line up with TRBD2. V lost 1 base to trimming and J lost 12 bases; unmatched junction nucleotides: 3. The CDR3 consists of 13 residues. Germline assignment: CDR1 SNHLY and CDR2 FYNNEI. The CDR3 nucleotides are TGTGCCAGCAGTGAAGTGGTAGCGGGAGGGCAGTTCTTC. Translating it yields CASSEVVAGGQFF.

J is TRBJ2-7 and V is TRBV7-2; D gene ambiguous. The germline V and J ends were trimmed by 0 bases and 7 bases, with 16 bases remaining between them. Germline V lookup: CDR1 SGHTA, CDR2 FQGNSA. CDR3 length equals 15 residues. The CDR3 bases are TGTGCCAGCAGCTTAGCGCTCTCTGGTTCAGGAGAGCAGTACTTC. It translates to CASSLALSGSGEQYF.

This clone showed up just a few times. This rearrangement joins TRBV4-1 to TRBJ1-4; 9 bases match TRBD1. Germline CDR1 reads MGHRA; CDR2 reads YSYEKL. This CDR3 region has 16 residues. Trimming cost V 4 bases and J 8 bases; bases outside gene matches: 11. Here the CDR3 DNA reads TGCGCCAGCAGCCCCTGGGGGGGACAGGGTGGCGAAAAACTGTTTTTT. This sequence encodes CASSPWGGQGGEKLFF.

This clone was recorded once. This chain uses TRBV30 with TRBJ2-2; perhaps TRBD2 as D (7 bases). Trimming removed 7 bases from V and 5 bases from J, with 20 bases in between. Per the germline V gene, CDR1 is GTSNPN and CDR2 is SVGIG (reference sequence). The CDR3 consists of 15 residues. CDR3 protein: CALQRGGSFTGELFF. For the CDR3, the DNA is TGTGCCTTACAAAGGGGGGGATCTTTTACCGGGGAGCTGTTTTTT.

This rearrangement joins TRBV27 to TRBJ1-1; D gene uncertain. The V end lost 5 bases, the J end lost 8 bases, and 18 bases lay between the germline ends. The CDR3 is 14 residues long. The germline CDR1 and CDR2 sequences are MNHEY and SMNVEV (reference sequence). CDR3 DNA sequence: TGTGCCAGCAGTCCCCACAGCCCCACACCAGAAGCTTTCTTT. Its protein is CASSPHSPTPEAFF.

This clone has just one count. A read error may produce the germline difference seen at one junction end. V and J are TRBV20-1 and TRBJ2-7; TRBD2 matches at 7 bases. CDR1 and CDR2 (germline): DFQATT, SNEGSKA (reference sequence). The CDR3 has 10 amino acids. The CDR3 sequence: CSAPGGTPHF. The DNA for the CDR3 is TGCAGTGCTCCCGGGGGGACTCCACACTTC.

This sequence joins TRBV7-9 and TRBJ2-2, with 7 bases matching TRBD1. The germline V gene encodes CDR1 SEHNR and CDR2 FQNEAQ (reference sequence). Trimming took 11 bases from V and 2 from J; bases not matched to a gene: 8. The CDR3 is 14 amino acids. Here the CDR3 reads CAEHRTGNTGELFF. The CDR3, as DNA: TGTGCCGAGCACCGGACAGGAAACACCGGGGAGCTGTTTTTT.

This clone was detected only a few times. The chain is built from TRBV30 and TRBJ2-6; D unresolved. CDR1 and CDR2 from the germline V gene are GTSNPN and SVGIG (reference sequence). Trimming pared 3 bases from V and 2 bases from J, leaving 5 bases between. CDR3 size: 13 residues. CDR3 in amino acids: CAWSPAGANVLTF. CDR3 nucleotides: TGTGCCTGGAGCCCCGCTGGGGCCAACGTCCTGACTTTC.

The chain is built from TRBV2 and TRBJ2-1, with 8 bases aligning to TRBD1. J gave up 1 base and V 5 bases, and 4 bases lay outside the gene matches. Germline CDR1 is SNHLY and CDR2 is FYNNEI. There are 15 residues in the CDR3. CDR3 sequence: CASSPGQGSYNEQFF. DNA for the CDR3: TGTGCCAGCAGTCCCGGACAGGGTTCCTACAATGAGCAGTTCTTC.

The chain employs TRBV30 and TRBJ2-5; TRBD2 matches 7 bases. The CDR3 length is 13 residues. V was pared by 4 bases and J by 13 bases, with 15 bases of the junction left unmatched. Germline assignment: CDR1 GTSNPN and CDR2 SVGIG (reference sequence). CDR3 in amino acids: CAWKQPGLISAYF. The CDR3 DNA sequence: TGTGCCTGGAAGCAACCGGGACTAATTTCGGCGTACTTC.